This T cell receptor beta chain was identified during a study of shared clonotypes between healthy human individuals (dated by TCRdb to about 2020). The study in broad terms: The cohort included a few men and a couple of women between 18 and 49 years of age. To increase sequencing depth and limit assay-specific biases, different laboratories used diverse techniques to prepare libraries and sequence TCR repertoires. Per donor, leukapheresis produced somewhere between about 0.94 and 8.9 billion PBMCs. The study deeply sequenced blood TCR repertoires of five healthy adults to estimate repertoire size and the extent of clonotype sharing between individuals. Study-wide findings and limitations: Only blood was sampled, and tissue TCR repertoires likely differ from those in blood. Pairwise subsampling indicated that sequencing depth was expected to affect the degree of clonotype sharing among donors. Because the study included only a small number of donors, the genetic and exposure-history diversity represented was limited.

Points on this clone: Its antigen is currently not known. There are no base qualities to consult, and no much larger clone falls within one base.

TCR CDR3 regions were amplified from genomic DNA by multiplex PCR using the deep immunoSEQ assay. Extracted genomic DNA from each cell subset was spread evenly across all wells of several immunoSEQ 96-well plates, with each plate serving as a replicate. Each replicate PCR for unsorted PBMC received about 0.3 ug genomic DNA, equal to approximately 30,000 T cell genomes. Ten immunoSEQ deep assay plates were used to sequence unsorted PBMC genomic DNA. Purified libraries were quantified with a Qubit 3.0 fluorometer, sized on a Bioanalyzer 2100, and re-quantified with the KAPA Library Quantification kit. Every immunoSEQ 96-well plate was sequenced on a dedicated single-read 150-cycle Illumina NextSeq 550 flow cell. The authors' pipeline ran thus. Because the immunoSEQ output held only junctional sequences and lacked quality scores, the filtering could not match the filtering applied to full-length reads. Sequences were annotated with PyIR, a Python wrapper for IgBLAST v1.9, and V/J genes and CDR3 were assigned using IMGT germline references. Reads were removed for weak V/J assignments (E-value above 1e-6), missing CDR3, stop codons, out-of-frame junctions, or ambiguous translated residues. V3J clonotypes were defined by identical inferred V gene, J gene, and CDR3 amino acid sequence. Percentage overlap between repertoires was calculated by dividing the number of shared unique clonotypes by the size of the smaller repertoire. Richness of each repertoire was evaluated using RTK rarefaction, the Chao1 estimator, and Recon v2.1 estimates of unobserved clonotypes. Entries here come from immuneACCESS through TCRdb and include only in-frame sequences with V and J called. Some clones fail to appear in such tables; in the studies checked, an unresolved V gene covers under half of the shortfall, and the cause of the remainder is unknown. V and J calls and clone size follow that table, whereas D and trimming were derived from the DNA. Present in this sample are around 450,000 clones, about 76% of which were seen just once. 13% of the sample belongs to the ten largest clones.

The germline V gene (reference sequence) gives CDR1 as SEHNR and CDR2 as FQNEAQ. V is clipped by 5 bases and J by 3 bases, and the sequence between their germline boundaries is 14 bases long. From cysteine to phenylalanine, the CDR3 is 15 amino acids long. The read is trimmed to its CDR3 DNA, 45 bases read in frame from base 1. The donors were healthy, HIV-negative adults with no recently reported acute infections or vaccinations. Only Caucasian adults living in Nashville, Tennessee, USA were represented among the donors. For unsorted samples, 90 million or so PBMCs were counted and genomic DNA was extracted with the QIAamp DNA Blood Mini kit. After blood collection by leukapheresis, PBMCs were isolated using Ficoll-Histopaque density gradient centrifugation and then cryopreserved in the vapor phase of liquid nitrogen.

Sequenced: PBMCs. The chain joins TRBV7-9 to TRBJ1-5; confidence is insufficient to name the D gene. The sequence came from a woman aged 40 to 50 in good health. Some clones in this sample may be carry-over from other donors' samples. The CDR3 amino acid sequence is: CASSPGGRDNQPQHF. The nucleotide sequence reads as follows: TGTGCCAGCAGCCCCGGCGGACGGGACAATCAGCCCCAGCATTTT.